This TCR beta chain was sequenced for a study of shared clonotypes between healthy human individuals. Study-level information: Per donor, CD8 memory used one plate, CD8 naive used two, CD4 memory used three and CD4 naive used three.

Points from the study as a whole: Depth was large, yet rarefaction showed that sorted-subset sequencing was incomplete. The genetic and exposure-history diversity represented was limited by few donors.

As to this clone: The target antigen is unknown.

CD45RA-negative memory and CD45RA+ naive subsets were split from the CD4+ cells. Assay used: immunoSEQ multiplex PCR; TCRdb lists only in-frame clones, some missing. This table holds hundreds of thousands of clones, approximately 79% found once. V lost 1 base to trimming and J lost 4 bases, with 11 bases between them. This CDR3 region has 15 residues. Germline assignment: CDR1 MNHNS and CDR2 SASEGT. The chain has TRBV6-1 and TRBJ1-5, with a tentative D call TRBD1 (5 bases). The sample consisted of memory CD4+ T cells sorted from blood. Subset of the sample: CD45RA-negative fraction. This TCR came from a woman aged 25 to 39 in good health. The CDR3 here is CASSEGLGLNQPQHF. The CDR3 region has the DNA TGTGCCAGCAGTGAAGGACTGGGGCTAAATCAGCCCCAGCATTTT.